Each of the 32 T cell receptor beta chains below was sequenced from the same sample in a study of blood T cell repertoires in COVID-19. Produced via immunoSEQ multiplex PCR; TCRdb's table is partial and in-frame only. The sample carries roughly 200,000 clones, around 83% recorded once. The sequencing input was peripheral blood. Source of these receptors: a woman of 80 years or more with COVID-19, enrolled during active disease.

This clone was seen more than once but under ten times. DNA of the CDR3: TGTGCCAGTAGTGGCCAGCCGGGAGGTGGCTACACCTTC. This sequence encodes CASSGQPGGGYTF. The chain has TRBV19 and TRBJ1-2; D gene ambiguous. Germline V gives CDR1 LNHDA, CDR2 SQIVND (reference sequence). Trimming shortened V by 5 bases and J by 7 bases, and 14 bases separated the two germline ends. The CDR3 extends over 13 amino acids.

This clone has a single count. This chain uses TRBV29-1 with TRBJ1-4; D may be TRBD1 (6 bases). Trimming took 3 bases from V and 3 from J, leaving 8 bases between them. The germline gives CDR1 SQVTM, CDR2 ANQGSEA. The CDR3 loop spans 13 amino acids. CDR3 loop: CSVEAGANEKLFF. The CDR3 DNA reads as TGCAGCGTTGAGGCAGGGGCTAATGAAAAACTGTTTTTT.

CDR3 DNA sequence: TGTGCCAGCAGCCAATCCCCGGGGTCGGGAAATCAGCCCCAGCATTTT. Its translation: CASSQSPGSGNQPQHF. The rearrangement uses TRBV5-4 and TRBJ1-5; D is ambiguous. This CDR3 has 16 amino acids. Trimming took off 4 bases at V and 4 bases at J, with 18 bases between the two ends. The germline CDR1 and CDR2 sequences are SGHNT and YYREEE (reference sequence).

The CDR3 DNA is TGTGCCAGTAGTACGGGACAGAGGGGCACTGAAGCTTTCTTT. The encoded protein is CASSTGQRGTEAFF. The rearrangement joins TRBV19 to TRBJ1-1; TRBD1 aligns across 7 bases. This CDR3 contains 14 residues. Trimming took 4 bases from V and 4 from J; bases not matched to a gene: 6. The germline V gene encodes CDR1 LNHDA and CDR2 SQIVND (reference sequence).

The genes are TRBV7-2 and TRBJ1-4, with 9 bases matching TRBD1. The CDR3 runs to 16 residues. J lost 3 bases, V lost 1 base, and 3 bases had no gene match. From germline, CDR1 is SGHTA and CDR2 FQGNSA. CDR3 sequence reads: CASSLGGQGSNEKLFF. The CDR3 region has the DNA TGTGCCAGCAGCTTAGGGGGACAGGGTTCTAATGAAAAACTGTTTTTT.

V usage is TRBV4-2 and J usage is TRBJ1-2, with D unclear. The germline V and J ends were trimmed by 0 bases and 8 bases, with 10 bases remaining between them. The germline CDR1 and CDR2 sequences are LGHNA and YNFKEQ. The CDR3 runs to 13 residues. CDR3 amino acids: CASSQDRLGGYTF. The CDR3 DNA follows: TGTGCCAGCAGCCAAGACCGACTCGGGGGCTACACCTTC.

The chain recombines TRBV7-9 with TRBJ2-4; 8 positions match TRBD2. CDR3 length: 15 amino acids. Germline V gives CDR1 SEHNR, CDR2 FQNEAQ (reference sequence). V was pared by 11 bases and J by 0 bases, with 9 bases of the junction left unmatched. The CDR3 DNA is TGTGCCGCGGGAGGACAACCCGAAGCCAAAAACATTCAGTACTTC. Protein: CAAGGQPEAKNIQYF.

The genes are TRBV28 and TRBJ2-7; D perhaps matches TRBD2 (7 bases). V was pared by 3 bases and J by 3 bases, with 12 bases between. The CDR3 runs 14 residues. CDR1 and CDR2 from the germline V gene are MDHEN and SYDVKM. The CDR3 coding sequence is TGTGCCAGCAGTTTGCGGGGGCTTATCTACGAGCAGTACTTC. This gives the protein CASSLRGLIYEQYF. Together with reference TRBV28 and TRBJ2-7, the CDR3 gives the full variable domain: DVKVTQSSRYLVKRTGEKVFLECVQDMDHENMFWYRQDPGLGLRLIYFSYDVKMKEKGDIPEGYSVSREKKERFSLILESASTNQTSMYLCASSLRGLIYEQYFGPGTRLTVT.

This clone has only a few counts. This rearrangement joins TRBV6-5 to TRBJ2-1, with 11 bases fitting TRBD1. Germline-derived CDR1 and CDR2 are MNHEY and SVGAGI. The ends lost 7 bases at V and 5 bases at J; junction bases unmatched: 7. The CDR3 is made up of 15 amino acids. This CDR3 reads CASTRGTGGDNEQFF. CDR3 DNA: TGTGCCAGCACCCGAGGGACAGGGGGGGACAATGAGCAGTTCTTC.

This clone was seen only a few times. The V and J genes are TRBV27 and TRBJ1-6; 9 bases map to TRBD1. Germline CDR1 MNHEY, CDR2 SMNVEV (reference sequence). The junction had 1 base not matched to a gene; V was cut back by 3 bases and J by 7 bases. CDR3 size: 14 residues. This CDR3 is CASSLGQGNSPLHF. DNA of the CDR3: TGTGCCAGCAGTTTGGGACAGGGAAATTCACCCCTCCACTTT.

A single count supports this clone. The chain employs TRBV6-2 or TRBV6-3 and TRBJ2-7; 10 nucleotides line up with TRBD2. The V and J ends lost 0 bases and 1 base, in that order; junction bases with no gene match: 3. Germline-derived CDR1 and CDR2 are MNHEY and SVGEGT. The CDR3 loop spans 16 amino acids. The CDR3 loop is CASSYSLAGRSYEQYF. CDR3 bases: TGTGCCAGCAGTTACTCACTAGCGGGAAGGTCCTACGAGCAGTACTTC.

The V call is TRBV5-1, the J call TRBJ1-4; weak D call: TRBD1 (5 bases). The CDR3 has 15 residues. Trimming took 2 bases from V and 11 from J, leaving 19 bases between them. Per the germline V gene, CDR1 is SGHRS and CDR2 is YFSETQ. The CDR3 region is CASSFEGPGYGKLFF. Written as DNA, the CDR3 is TGCGCCAGCAGCTTCGAAGGACCAGGGTACGGGAAACTGTTTTTT.

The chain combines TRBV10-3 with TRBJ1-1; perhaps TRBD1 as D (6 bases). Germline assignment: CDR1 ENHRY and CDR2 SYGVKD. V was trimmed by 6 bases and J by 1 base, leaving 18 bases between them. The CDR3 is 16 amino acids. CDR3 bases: TGTGCCATCAGGGCGAACCCGGGACAAAAGAACACTGAAGCTTTCTTT. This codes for CAIRANPGQKNTEAFF.

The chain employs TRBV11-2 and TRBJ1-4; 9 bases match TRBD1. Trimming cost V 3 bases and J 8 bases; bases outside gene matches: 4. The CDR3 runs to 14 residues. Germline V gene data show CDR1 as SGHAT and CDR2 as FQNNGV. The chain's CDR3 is CASSLATGGEKLFF. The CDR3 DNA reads TGTGCCAGCAGCTTGGCTACAGGGGGCGAAAAACTGTTTTTT.

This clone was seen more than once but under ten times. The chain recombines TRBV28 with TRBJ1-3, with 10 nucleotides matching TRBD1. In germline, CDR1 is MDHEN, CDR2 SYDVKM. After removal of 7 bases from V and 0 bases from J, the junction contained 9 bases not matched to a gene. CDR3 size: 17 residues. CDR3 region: CASTTWRTGGSGNTIYF. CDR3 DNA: TGTGCCAGCACCACTTGGAGGACAGGGGGCTCTGGAAACACCATATATTTT.

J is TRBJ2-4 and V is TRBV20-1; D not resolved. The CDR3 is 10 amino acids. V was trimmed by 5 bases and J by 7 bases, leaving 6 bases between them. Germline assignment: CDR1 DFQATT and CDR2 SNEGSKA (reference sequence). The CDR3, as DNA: TGCAGTGCTGAGGCCAACATTCAGTACTTC. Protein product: CSAEANIQYF.

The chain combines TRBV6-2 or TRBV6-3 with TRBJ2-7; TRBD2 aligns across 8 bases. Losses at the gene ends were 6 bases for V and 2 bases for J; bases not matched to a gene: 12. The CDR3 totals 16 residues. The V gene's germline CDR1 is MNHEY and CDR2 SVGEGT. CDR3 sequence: CASSASGRRHPYEQYF. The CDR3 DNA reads TGTGCCAGCAGCGCGAGCGGGAGACGGCATCCCTACGAGCAGTACTTC.

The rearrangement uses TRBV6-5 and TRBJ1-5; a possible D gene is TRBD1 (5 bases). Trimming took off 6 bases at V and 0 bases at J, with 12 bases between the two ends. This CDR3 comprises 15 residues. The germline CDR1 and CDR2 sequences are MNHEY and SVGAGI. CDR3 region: CASRAWGDSNQPQHF. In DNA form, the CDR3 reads TGTGCCAGCAGGGCGTGGGGCGATAGCAATCAGCCCCAGCATTTT.

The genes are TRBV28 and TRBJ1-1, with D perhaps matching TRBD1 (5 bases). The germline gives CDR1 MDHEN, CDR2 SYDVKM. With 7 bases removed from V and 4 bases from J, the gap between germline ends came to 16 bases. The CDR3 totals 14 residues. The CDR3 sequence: CASTPGRAPTEAFF. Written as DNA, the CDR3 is TGTGCCAGCACCCCAGGGAGGGCCCCCACTGAAGCTTTCTTT. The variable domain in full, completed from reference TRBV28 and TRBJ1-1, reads DVKVTQSSRYLVKRTGEKVFLECVQDMDHENMFWYRQDPGLGLRLIYFSYDVKMKEKGDIPEGYSVSREKKERFSLILESASTNQTSMYLCASTPGRAPTEAFFGQGTRLTVV.

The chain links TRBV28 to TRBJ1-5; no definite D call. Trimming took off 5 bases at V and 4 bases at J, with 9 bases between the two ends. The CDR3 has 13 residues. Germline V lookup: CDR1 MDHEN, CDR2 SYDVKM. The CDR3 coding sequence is TGTGCCAGCAGTAGACAAGAGAATCAGCCCCAGCATTTT. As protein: CASSRQENQPQHF.

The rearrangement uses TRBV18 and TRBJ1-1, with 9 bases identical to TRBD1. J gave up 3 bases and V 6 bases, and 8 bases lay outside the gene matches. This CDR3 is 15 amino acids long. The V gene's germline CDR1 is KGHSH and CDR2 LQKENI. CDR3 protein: CASSPDRGHDTEAFF. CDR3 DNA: TGTGCCAGCTCCCCGGACAGGGGACATGACACTGAAGCTTTCTTT.

The chain's CDR3 is CATSRDLQETQYF. CDR3 bases: TGTGCCACCAGCAGAGACCTCCAGGAGACCCAGTACTTC. V usage is TRBV15 and J usage is TRBJ2-5, with D unclear. V was trimmed by 0 bases and J by 5 bases, leaving 7 bases between them. The CDR3 sequence is 13 residues long. Per germline, CDR1 LNHNV and CDR2 YYDKDF (reference sequence).

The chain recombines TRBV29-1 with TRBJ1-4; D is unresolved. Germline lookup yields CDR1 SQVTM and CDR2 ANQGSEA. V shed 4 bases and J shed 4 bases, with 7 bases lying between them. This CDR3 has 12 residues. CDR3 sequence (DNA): TGCAGCGTTGCAGGTGTTAATGAAAAACTGTTTTTT. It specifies CSVAGVNEKLFF.

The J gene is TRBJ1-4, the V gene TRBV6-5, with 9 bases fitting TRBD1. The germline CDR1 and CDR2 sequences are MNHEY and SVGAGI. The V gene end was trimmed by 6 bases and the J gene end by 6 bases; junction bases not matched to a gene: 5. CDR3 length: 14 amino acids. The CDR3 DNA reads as TGTGCCAGCAGCCTACAGGGGGCGGATGAAAAACTGTTTTTT. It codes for CASSLQGADEKLFF.

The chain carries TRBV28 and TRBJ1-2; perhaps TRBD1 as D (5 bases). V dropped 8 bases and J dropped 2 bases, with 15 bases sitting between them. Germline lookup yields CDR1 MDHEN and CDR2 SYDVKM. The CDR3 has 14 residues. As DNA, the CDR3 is TGTGCCAGCCACCACGGGGGAGAGAACTATGGCTACACCTTC. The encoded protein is CASHHGGENYGYTF.

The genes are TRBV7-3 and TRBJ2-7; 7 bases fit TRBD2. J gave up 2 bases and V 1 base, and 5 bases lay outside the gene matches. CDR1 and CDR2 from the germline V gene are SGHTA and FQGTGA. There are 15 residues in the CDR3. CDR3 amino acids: CASSLKTSEAYEQYF. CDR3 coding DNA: TGTGCCAGCAGCTTAAAAACTAGCGAAGCCTACGAGCAGTACTTC. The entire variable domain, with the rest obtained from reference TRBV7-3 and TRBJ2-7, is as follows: GAGVSQTPSNKVTEKGKYVELRCDPISGHTALYWYRQSLGQGPEFLIYFQGTGAADDSGLPNDRFFAVRPEGSVSTLKIQRTERGDSAVYLCASSLKTSEAYEQYFGPGTRLTVT.

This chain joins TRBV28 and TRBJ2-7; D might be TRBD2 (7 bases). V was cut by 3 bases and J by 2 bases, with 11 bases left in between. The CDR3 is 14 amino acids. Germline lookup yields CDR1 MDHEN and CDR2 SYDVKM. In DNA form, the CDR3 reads TGTGCCAGCAGTTTGGGAGGGGGGGCCTACGAGCAGTACTTC. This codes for CASSLGGGAYEQYF.

The CDR3 DNA reads as TGCGCCAGCAGTGTGACAGGTACGCCGAACAATGAGCAGTTCTTC. Its protein is CASSVTGTPNNEQFF. The chain combines TRBV5-1 with TRBJ2-1; maybe TRBD1 (6 bases). In germline, CDR1 is SGHRS, CDR2 YFSETQ. Trimming stripped 5 bases from V and 5 bases from J, with 17 bases between. The CDR3 has 15 amino acids.

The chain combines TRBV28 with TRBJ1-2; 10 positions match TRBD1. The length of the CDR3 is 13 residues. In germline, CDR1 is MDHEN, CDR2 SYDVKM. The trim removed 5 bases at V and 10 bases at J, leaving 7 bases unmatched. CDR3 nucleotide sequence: TGTGCCAGCAGTCCCGGGACAGGGGTCGCCTACACCTTC. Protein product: CASSPGTGVAYTF.

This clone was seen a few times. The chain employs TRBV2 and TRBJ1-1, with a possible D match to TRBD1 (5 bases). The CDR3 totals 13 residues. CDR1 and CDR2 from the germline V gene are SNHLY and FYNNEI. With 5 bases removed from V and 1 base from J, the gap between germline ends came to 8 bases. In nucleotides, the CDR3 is TGTGCCAGCAGTACAACAGGGAACACTGAAGCTTTCTTT. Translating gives CASSTTGNTEAFF.

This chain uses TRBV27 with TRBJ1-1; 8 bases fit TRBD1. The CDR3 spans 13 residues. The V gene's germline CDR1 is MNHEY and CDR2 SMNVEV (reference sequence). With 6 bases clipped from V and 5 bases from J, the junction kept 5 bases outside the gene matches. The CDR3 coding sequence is TGTGCCAGCAGCCGGACAGGGTTTACTGAAGCTTTCTTT. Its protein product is CASSRTGFTEAFF.

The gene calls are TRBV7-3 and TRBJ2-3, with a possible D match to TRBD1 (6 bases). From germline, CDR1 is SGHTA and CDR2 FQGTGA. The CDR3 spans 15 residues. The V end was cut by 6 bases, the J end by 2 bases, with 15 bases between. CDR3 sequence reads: CASSPLGAHTDTQYF. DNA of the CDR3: TGTGCCAGCAGTCCCCTGGGGGCCCACACAGATACGCAGTATTTT.